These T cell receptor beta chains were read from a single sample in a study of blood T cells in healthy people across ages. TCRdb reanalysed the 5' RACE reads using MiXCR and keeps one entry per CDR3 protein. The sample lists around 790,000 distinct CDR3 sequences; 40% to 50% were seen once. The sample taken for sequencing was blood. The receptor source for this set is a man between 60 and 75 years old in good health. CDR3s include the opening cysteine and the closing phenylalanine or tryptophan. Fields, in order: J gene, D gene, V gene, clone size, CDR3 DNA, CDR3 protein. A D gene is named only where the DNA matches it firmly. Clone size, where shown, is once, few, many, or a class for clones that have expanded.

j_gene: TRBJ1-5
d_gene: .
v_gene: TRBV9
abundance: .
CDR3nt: TGTGCCAGCAGCGCCTGGGGTAGCAATCAGCCCCAGCATTTT
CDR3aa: CASSAWGSNQPQHF

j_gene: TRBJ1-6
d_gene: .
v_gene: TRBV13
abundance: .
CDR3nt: TGTGCCAGCAGCTTCCGACCTCAGGGTTCACCCCTCCACTTT
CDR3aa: CASSFRPQGSPLHF

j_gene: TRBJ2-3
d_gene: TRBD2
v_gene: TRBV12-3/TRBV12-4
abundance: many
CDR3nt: TGTGCCAGCACCCAGAAGCGGGGGAGCACAGATACGCAGTATTTT
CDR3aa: CASTQKRGSTDTQYF

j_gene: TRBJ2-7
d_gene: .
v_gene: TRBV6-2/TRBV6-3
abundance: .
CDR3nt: TGTGCCAGCAGTCAGGGCGAGGAGTACTTC
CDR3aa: CASSQGEEYF

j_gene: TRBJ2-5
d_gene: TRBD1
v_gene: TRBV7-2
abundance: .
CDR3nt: TGTGCCAGCAGCTTACGGACAGGACTTCAAGAGACCCAGTACTTC
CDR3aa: CASSLRTGLQETQYF

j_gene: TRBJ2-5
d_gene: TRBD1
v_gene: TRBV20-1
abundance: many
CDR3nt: TGCAGTGCAACAGGGGGCCAAGAGACCCAGTACTTC
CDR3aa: CSATGGQETQYF

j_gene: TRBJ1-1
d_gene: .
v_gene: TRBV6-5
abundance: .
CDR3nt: TGTGCCAGCAGCACGGACAGCGATAGTGAAGCTTTCTTT
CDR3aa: CASSTDSDSEAFF

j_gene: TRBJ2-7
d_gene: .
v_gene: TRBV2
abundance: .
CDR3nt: TGTGCCAGCAGTGAGCGGCGGTACGAGCAGTACTTC
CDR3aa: CASSERRYEQYF

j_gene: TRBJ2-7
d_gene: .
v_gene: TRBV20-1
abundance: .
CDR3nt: TGCAGTGCTAGTCTTCCCAGGGTAGAACCTTACGAGCAGTACTTC
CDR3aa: CSASLPRVEPYEQYF

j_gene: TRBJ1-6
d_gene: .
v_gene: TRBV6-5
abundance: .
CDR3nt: TGTGCCAGCAGGACCGCGGGGAATAATTCACCCCTCCACTTT
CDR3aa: CASRTAGNNSPLHF

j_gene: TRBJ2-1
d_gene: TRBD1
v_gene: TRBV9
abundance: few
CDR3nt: TGTGCCAGCAGCGCCACTACAGGGGGAGTCCCCTACAATGAGCAGTTCTTC
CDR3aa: CASSATTGGVPYNEQFF

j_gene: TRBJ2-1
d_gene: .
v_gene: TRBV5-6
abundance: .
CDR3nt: TGTGCCAGCAGTCCAGCGGCCATCATCAGGGGGCAGTTCTTC
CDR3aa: CASSPAAIIRGQFF

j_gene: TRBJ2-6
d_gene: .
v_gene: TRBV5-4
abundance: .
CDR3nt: TGTGCCAGCAGCTCAGCTGGGGTCTCTGGGGCCAACGTCCTGACTTTC
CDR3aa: CASSSAGVSGANVLTF

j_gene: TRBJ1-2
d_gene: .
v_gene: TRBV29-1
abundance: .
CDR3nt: TGCAGCGCCGGGTCCGACTATGGCTACACCTTC
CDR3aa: CSAGSDYGYTF

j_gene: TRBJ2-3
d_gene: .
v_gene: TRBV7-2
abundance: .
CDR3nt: TGTGCCAGCAGCTACCCGGGGCTGGATACGCAGTATTTT
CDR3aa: CASSYPGLDTQYF

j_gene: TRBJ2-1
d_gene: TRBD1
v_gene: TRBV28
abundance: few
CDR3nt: TGTGCCAGCAGCTCCTCCGGGACAGGGGTCAATGAGCAGTTCTTC
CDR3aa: CASSSSGTGVNEQFF